Given below is one T cell receptor (beta chain) in context. Antigen specificity is unknown. The sample comes from a study of T cell responses to AZD1222 COVID-19 vaccine. Study-level information: Pooling covered second doses at about 4 or about 12 weeks.

The CDR3 sequence is 14 residues long. V lost 0 bases and J lost 4, with 10 bases in between. Germline CDR1 reads SGDLS; CDR2 reads YYNGEE. Using immunoSEQ multiplex PCR, the repertoire was profiled, and TCRdb retains in-frame clones only, with some absent. The top ten clones hold over 1.5% of a sample with over 120,000 clones, just under 95% of them seen once. Study findings and constraints: Once two AZD1222 doses were given, Spike-specific TCR breadth and depth went up. Researchers took repertoire samples only after the peak T cell response had come.

This TCR came from an adult in good health. The material sequenced was peripheral blood, taken on day 0 of AZD1222 vaccination. The chain is built from TRBV9 and TRBJ2-5; D perhaps matches TRBD2 (6 bases). CDR3 in DNA: TGTGCCAGCAGCGTAGTGGCGGGGCCAGAGACCCAGTACTTC. Its protein product is CASSVVAGPETQYF.